A selection of T cell receptor beta chains follows, all from one sample in a study of T cell responses to AZD1222 COVID-19 vaccine. Clones were read by immunoSEQ multiplex PCR, and TCRdb kept only the in-frame ones, dropping some. The sample includes 150,000 or so clones, about 91% seen only once; the top ten take about 15%. Source: peripheral blood, taken on day 0 of AZD1222 vaccination. The receptors shown here come from an adult in good health. Each CDR3 is given with its conserved first and last residue. Fields, in order: V gene, clone size, J gene, D gene, CDR3 DNA, CDR3 protein. A D gene is named only where the DNA matches it firmly. Size values are once, few and many counts, or a class for expanded clones, and some rows have none.

V: TRBV9
size: -
J: TRBJ1-6
D: TRBD1
DNA: TGTGCCAGCAGCGTAGGGCGCGGGGGGACAGGGGACCTCCCCTATAATTCACCCCTCCACTTT
CDR3: CASSVGRGGTGDLPYNSPLHF

V: TRBV28
size: -
J: TRBJ2-3
D: -
DNA: TGTGCCAGCAGTTCCAACAGGCCCCTGGGGAGCACAGATACGCAGTATTTT
CDR3: CASSSNRPLGSTDTQYF

V: TRBV9
size: -
J: TRBJ1-6
D: TRBD1
DNA: TGTGCCAGCAGCGGATTGACAGGGCGGGATAATTCACCCCTCCACTTT
CDR3: CASSGLTGRDNSPLHF

V: TRBV5-1
size: -
J: TRBJ1-4
D: -
DNA: TGCGCCAGCAGCTTGGACAGAATTAATGAAAAACTGTTTTTT
CDR3: CASSLDRINEKLFF

V: TRBV7-8
size: once
J: TRBJ1-5
D: TRBD1
DNA: TGTGCCAGCAGCACCGGGACAGCCCATCAGCCCCAGCATTTT
CDR3: CASSTGTAHQPQHF

V: TRBV19
size: -
J: TRBJ1-6
D: -
DNA: TGTGCCACTGACACAGGGCAAAATTCACCCCTCCACTTT
CDR3: CATDTGQNSPLHF

V: TRBV28
size: -
J: TRBJ1-6
D: -
DNA: TGTGCCAGCAGGGCTCCCTCCTATAATTCACCCCTCCACTTT
CDR3: CASRAPSYNSPLHF

V: TRBV2
size: -
J: TRBJ2-7
D: -
DNA: TGTGCCAGCAACAGGGCGGACTACGAGCAGTACTTC
CDR3: CASNRADYEQYF

V: TRBV11-3
size: -
J: TRBJ1-1
D: -
DNA: TGTGCCAGCAGCTTAGGGATGGGTGGACAGAACACTGAAGCTTTCTTT
CDR3: CASSLGMGGQNTEAFF

V: TRBV11-1
size: -
J: TRBJ1-2
D: -
DNA: TGTGCCAGCAGCTTACCAGCTAACTATGGCTACACCTTC
CDR3: CASSLPANYGYTF

V: TRBV14
size: -
J: TRBJ1-5
D: -
DNA: TGTGCCAGCAGCCAAGTTGGGGGGGATCAGCCCCAGCATTTT
CDR3: CASSQVGGDQPQHF

V: TRBV7-3
size: -
J: TRBJ2-2
D: -
DNA: TGTGCCAGCAGCTTAGGGGTGGGCACCGGGGAGCTGTTTTTT
CDR3: CASSLGVGTGELFF

V: TRBV7-9
size: few
J: TRBJ1-2
D: -
DNA: TGTGCCAGCAGCTTGACTCGTGGCTACACCTTC
CDR3: CASSLTRGYTF

V: TRBV7-9
size: few
J: TRBJ2-5
D: -
DNA: TGTGCCAGCAGCTCGGGCGGGTTCTGGGAGACCCAGTACTTC
CDR3: CASSSGGFWETQYF

V: TRBV30
size: -
J: TRBJ1-5
D: TRBD1
DNA: TGTGCCTGGCAAAGACAGGGGAACCAGCCCCAGCATTTT
CDR3: CAWQRQGNQPQHF

V: TRBV7-3
size: -
J: TRBJ2-7
D: -
DNA: TGTGCCAGCAGCTTAGGCGGGGGCGCCTACGAGCAGTACTTC
CDR3: CASSLGGGAYEQYF

V: TRBV15
size: -
J: TRBJ1-2
D: -
DNA: TGTGCCACCAAGGACGGCTATGGCTACACCTTC
CDR3: CATKDGYGYTF

V: TRBV19
size: -
J: TRBJ2-5
D: TRBD1
DNA: TGTGCCAGTAGTATCCAAACCCAGGGGGCCCAGTACTTC
CDR3: CASSIQTQGAQYF

V: TRBV13
size: -
J: TRBJ2-7
D: -
DNA: TGTGCCAGCAGCTTAGATCATCGGACGGGGGCTTGGAGCGAGCAGTACTTC
CDR3: CASSLDHRTGAWSEQYF

V: TRBV5-5
size: -
J: TRBJ1-1
D: -
DNA: TGTGCCAGCAGCTGGGAACCGGGACACATGAACACTGAAGCTTTCTTT
CDR3: CASSWEPGHMNTEAFF

V: TRBV27
size: -
J: TRBJ2-2
D: TRBD1
DNA: TGTGCCAGCAGACACACAGGGGGCACGAACACCGGGGAGCTGTTTTTT
CDR3: CASRHTGGTNTGELFF

V: TRBV9
size: -
J: TRBJ2-5
D: TRBD2
DNA: TGTGCCAGCAGCGTAACCGGGAGGGCGGCCCAAGAGACCCAGTACTTC
CDR3: CASSVTGRAAQETQYF

V: TRBV11-3
size: -
J: TRBJ2-1
D: -
DNA: TGTGCCAGCAGCCAACAAGGAACGGGGGGCCCGGCCGGAGAGCAGTTCTTC
CDR3: CASSQQGTGGPAGEQFF

V: TRBV10-1
size: many
J: TRBJ1-5
D: -
DNA: TGCGCCAGAACCTCGGACAATCAGCCCCAGCATTTT
CDR3: CARTSDNQPQHF

V: TRBV4-1
size: -
J: TRBJ1-1
D: -
DNA: TGCGCCAGCAGCCAAGTGGCCAGGAACACTGAAGCTTTCTTT
CDR3: CASSQVARNTEAFF

V: TRBV11-1
size: -
J: TRBJ1-2
D: TRBD1
DNA: TGTGCCAGCACCCTCGACAGGGGAGGCTATGGCTACACCTTC
CDR3: CASTLDRGGYGYTF

V: TRBV7-2
size: -
J: TRBJ2-7
D: TRBD1
DNA: TGTGCCAGCAGCCGCGGACAGGGGCCCTACGAGCAGTACTTC
CDR3: CASSRGQGPYEQYF

V: TRBV28
size: -
J: TRBJ1-1
D: TRBD1
DNA: TGTGCCAGCAGTCGGGACAGGGGGAAGAACACTGAAGCTTTCTTT
CDR3: CASSRDRGKNTEAFF

V: TRBV18
size: -
J: TRBJ1-5
D: -
DNA: TGTGCCAGCTCACTACAGGAGAATCAGCCCCAGCATTTT
CDR3: CASSLQENQPQHF

V: TRBV19
size: -
J: TRBJ2-3
D: -
DNA: TGTGCCAGTAGTATCGGTAGGTTGGCCACAGATACGCAGTATTTT
CDR3: CASSIGRLATDTQYF

V: TRBV4-1
size: few
J: TRBJ1-5
D: TRBD1
DNA: TGCGCCAGCAGCCAATGGCAGGGGGCACGGGTAGGTCAGCCCCAGCATTTT
CDR3: CASSQWQGARVGQPQHF

V: TRBV7-6
size: once
J: TRBJ1-2
D: TRBD1
DNA: TGTGCCAGCAGCTCAACCCCACCCCTGGGACAGGGGGGCCATGGCTACACCTTC
CDR3: CASSSTPPLGQGGHGYTF

V: TRBV30
size: -
J: TRBJ2-5
D: TRBD1
DNA: TGTGCCTGGAGTGTAGGGAGACAGGGGACCCAGTACTTC
CDR3: CAWSVGRQGTQYF

V: TRBV29-1
size: -
J: TRBJ1-2
D: -
DNA: TGCAGCCTAGTGACAGAGAACTATGGCTACACCTTC
CDR3: CSLVTENYGYTF

V: TRBV19
size: -
J: TRBJ1-2
D: TRBD1
DNA: TGTGCCAGCCCCCCCGAGGGCCAGGGGGCTTTCTATGGCTACACCTTC
CDR3: CASPPEGQGAFYGYTF

V: TRBV28
size: -
J: TRBJ2-1
D: TRBD1
DNA: TGTGCCAGCAGTGCCCCTGGACAGGCGACTTACAATGAGCAGTTCTTC
CDR3: CASSAPGQATYNEQFF

V: TRBV15
size: -
J: TRBJ2-7
D: TRBD1
DNA: TGTGCCACCAGCAGAGCCGGGACAGGGATCTACGAGCAGTACTTC
CDR3: CATSRAGTGIYEQYF

V: TRBV5-6
size: -
J: TRBJ1-3
D: -
DNA: TGTGCCAGCAGCCCGGGACTGGGCAGTGGGAACACCATATATTTT
CDR3: CASSPGLGSGNTIYF

V: TRBV3-1/TRBV3-2
size: -
J: TRBJ2-3
D: -
DNA: TGTGCCAGCAGCCAGCTAGGATGGGGAACAGATACGCAGTATTTT
CDR3: CASSQLGWGTDTQYF

V: TRBV27
size: -
J: TRBJ1-6
D: -
DNA: TGTGCCAGCAGTTTAAGATCACTGGGGACGGTCTTGAATTCACCCCTCCACTTT
CDR3: CASSLRSLGTVLNSPLHF

V: TRBV12-3/TRBV12-4
size: -
J: TRBJ1-2
D: -
DNA: TGTGCCAGCAGTTTATTGGGCCGGGGCTACACCTTC
CDR3: CASSLLGRGYTF

V: TRBV10-3
size: -
J: TRBJ1-2
D: -
DNA: TGTGCCATCAGCCTAGACACGTATGGCTACACCTTC
CDR3: CAISLDTYGYTF

V: TRBV5-4
size: -
J: TRBJ2-2
D: -
DNA: TGTGCCAGCAGCTTGGCGGAACTCACCGGGGAGCTGTTTTTT
CDR3: CASSLAELTGELFF

V: TRBV27
size: -
J: TRBJ1-2
D: -
DNA: TGTGCCAGCAGTACGGGACCACCTACGACTAATGGCTACACCTTC
CDR3: CASSTGPPTTNGYTF

V: TRBV19
size: -
J: TRBJ2-1
D: -
DNA: TGTGCCAGTAGTATTCTAAGAGGGAGCTCCTACAATGAGCAGTTCTTC
CDR3: CASSILRGSSYNEQFF

V: TRBV7-8
size: -
J: TRBJ2-7
D: TRBD2
DNA: TGTGCCAGCAGCTTAACCGGGACTACGAGCTCCTACGAGCAGTACTTC
CDR3: CASSLTGTTSSYEQYF

V: TRBV25-1
size: -
J: TRBJ1-1
D: -
DNA: TGTGCCAGCAGTGCCCAAAACACTGAAGCTTTCTTT
CDR3: CASSAQNTEAFF

V: TRBV18
size: -
J: TRBJ2-5
D: TRBD2
DNA: TGTGCCAGCTCACCTGGGACTAGCGGGATCCAAGAGACCCAGTACTTC
CDR3: CASSPGTSGIQETQYF

V: TRBV29-1
size: -
J: TRBJ2-1
D: -
DNA: TGCAGCGCATGGACAGCCTACAATGAGCAGTTCTTC
CDR3: CSAWTAYNEQFF

V: TRBV27
size: once
J: TRBJ1-1
D: TRBD1
DNA: TGTGCCAGCAGTCCCAGCGGGGGACAGGGAGACACTGAAGCTTTCTTT
CDR3: CASSPSGGQGDTEAFF

V: TRBV7-2
size: -
J: TRBJ1-1
D: -
DNA: TGTGCCAGCAGCTTAGTCTTGGGGCAGGGGACTGAAGCTTTCTTT
CDR3: CASSLVLGQGTEAFF

V: TRBV7-7
size: -
J: TRBJ2-5
D: -
DNA: TGTGCTAGCAGCTCCTCGGGGGTAGAAGAGACCCAGTACTTC
CDR3: CASSSSGVEETQYF

V: TRBV2
size: -
J: TRBJ2-3
D: TRBD2
DNA: TGTGCCAGCAGTCGAAGGGCGGCGGGGGGCCTCACAGATACGCAGTATTTT
CDR3: CASSRRAAGGLTDTQYF

V: TRBV5-1
size: -
J: TRBJ1-4
D: -
DNA: TGCGCCAGCAGCGTAGGATGGGTTAATGAAAAACTGTTTTTT
CDR3: CASSVGWVNEKLFF

V: TRBV6-5
size: -
J: TRBJ2-3
D: -
DNA: TGTGCCAGCCTAGCCCCAGGCACAGATACGCAGTATTTT
CDR3: CASLAPGTDTQYF

V: TRBV18
size: -
J: TRBJ1-6
D: -
DNA: TGTGCCAGCTCACCAGATAATTCACCCCTCCACTTT
CDR3: CASSPDNSPLHF

V: TRBV21-1
size: -
J: TRBJ1-5
D: -
DNA: TGTGCCAGCAGCAACCCCAGGGGGCCTTGGAATCAGCCCCAGCATTTT
CDR3: CASSNPRGPWNQPQHF

V: TRBV2
size: -
J: TRBJ1-2
D: -
DNA: TGTGCCAGCAGTGGACAGGAGTATGGCTACACCTTC
CDR3: CASSGQEYGYTF